These T cell receptor beta chains were read from a single sample in a study of blood T cell repertoires in COVID-19. Assay: immunoSEQ multiplex PCR; the TCRdb copy retains only in-frame clones and omits some. The sample consists of under 200,000 clones, roughly 82% of them appearing once. The sequenced sample was PBMCs or T cells enriched from blood (not recorded which). The receptor set was obtained from a man aged 50-59 years who had recovered from COVID-19. Each CDR3 is given with its conserved first and last residue. The order of the fields is D gene, J gene, V gene, clone size, CDR3 protein, CDR3 DNA. D genes are given only for firm matches. Size tells how often a clone was seen (once, few, many) or the class of an expanded clone, and some rows leave it out.

>TRBD1|TRBJ1-5|TRBV3-1/TRBV3-2|NA
CASSLKRDSRQPQHF
TGTGCCAGCAGCCTAAAGAGGGACAGCCGTCAGCCCCAGCATTTT
>NA|TRBJ2-3|TRBV9|NA
CASSGAGGDTQYF
TGTGCCAGCAGCGGTGCGGGCGGGGATACGCAGTATTTT
>NA|TRBJ2-2|TRBV5-1|NA
CASSSGQPTGELFF
TGCGCCAGCAGCTCCGGACAGCCCACCGGGGAGCTGTTTTTT
>TRBD2|TRBJ2-5|TRBV6-5|few
CASRPGGQRETQYF
TGTGCCAGCAGGCCGGGAGGACAAAGGGAGACCCAGTACTTC
>TRBD1|TRBJ2-3|TRBV3-1/TRBV3-2|NA
CASSQRTGGSTDTQYF
TGTGCCAGCAGCCAGCGGACAGGGGGGAGCACAGATACGCAGTATTTT
>NA|TRBJ1-3|TRBV28|NA
CASSLRRIRNTIYF
TGTGCCAGCAGTTTACGGCGGATTAGAAACACCATATATTTT
>NA|TRBJ1-5|TRBV19|NA
CASSLGGHYSNQPQHF
TGTGCCAGTAGCCTTGGGGGCCATTATAGCAATCAGCCCCAGCATTTT
>NA|TRBJ2-7|TRBV10-1|NA
CASSESGHFPYEQYF
TGCGCCAGCAGTGAGTCTGGCCATTTCCCCTACGAGCAGTACTTC
>TRBD2|TRBJ2-2|TRBV11-2|NA
CASSRTSGRAGELFF
TGTGCCAGCAGCCGCACTAGCGGGAGGGCCGGGGAGCTGTTTTTT
>NA|TRBJ2-3|TRBV9|NA
CASSVDPRREIMNTQYF
TGTGCCAGCAGCGTAGATCCACGTCGGGAAATCATGAATACGCAGTATTTT
>TRBD1|TRBJ1-5|TRBV3-1/TRBV3-2|NA
CASSQARTGGTREPQHF
TGTGCCAGCAGCCAGGCTAGGACAGGGGGCACGAGAGAGCCCCAGCATTTT
>NA|TRBJ1-5|TRBV2|NA
CASSSFRTTSNQPQHF
TGTGCCAGCAGTTCCTTTCGGACAACTAGCAATCAGCCCCAGCATTTT
>NA|TRBJ1-1|TRBV18|few
CASQPGSSRTEAFF
TGTGCCAGCCAACCGGGGTCCAGCCGCACTGAAGCTTTCTTT
>TRBD2|TRBJ2-3|TRBV7-2|NA
CASSLRPAGATDTQYF
TGTGCCAGCAGCTTACGACCAGCGGGGGCCACAGATACGCAGTATTTT
>NA|TRBJ2-7|TRBV30|few
CAYRAPPYEQYF
TGTGCCTACAGGGCTCCCCCCTACGAGCAGTACTTC
>NA|TRBJ2-4|TRBV6-5|NA
CASSPSDRRDIQYF
TGTGCCAGCAGTCCATCGGACAGACGTGACATTCAGTACTTC
>NA|TRBJ1-1|TRBV25-1|NA
CASSNNRVVTTEAFF
TGTGCCAGCAGTAATAACAGGGTCGTGACCACTGAAGCTTTCTTT
>TRBD1|TRBJ2-3|TRBV6-5|NA
CASSYRDRDTQYF
TGTGCCAGCAGTTACCGGGACAGGGATACGCAGTATTTT
>TRBD1|TRBJ2-7|TRBV28|NA
CASRPDRAWYEQYF
TGTGCCAGCAGGCCGGACAGGGCTTGGTACGAGCAGTACTTC
>NA|TRBJ2-5|TRBV7-9|NA
CASSLSGNQETQYF
TGTGCCAGCAGCTTATCAGGGAACCAAGAGACCCAGTACTTC
>TRBD2|TRBJ2-1|TRBV6-5|NA
CASSGRGAYNEQFF
TGTGCCAGCAGCGGGCGGGGGGCTTACAATGAGCAGTTCTTC
>TRBD1|TRBJ2-7|TRBV7-6|NA
CASSSRDSEQYF
TGTGCCAGCAGCTCCCGGGACAGCGAGCAGTACTTC
>TRBD1|TRBJ1-6|TRBV5-1|NA
CASSPRDSYSPLHF
TGCGCCAGCAGCCCCCGGGACAGCTATTCACCCCTCCACTTT
>NA|TRBJ1-5|TRBV6-5|NA
CATATANQPQHF
TGTGCCACCGCAACAGCAAATCAGCCCCAGCATTTT
>NA|TRBJ1-1|TRBV7-6|NA
CASSPPGDTEAFF
TGTGCCAGCAGCCCCCCCGGGGACACTGAAGCTTTCTTT
>NA|TRBJ2-2|TRBV11-2|few
CASSLAFAQAGWTGELFF
TGTGCCAGCAGCTTAGCGTTCGCGCAGGCTGGATGGACCGGGGAGCTGTTTTTT
>NA|TRBJ1-1|TRBV3-1/TRBV3-2|NA
CASSQGGMTEAFF
TGTGCCAGCAGCCAAGGAGGGATGACTGAAGCTTTCTTT
>NA|TRBJ2-3|TRBV2|NA
CASSGTPRDTQYF
TGTGCCAGCAGCGGGACACCTCGAGATACGCAGTATTTT
>NA|TRBJ2-2|TRBV1|NA
CTSRVGTSGTGELFF
TGCACCAGCAGGGTTGGGACTAGCGGGACCGGGGAGCTGTTTTTT
>NA|TRBJ1-5|TRBV3-1/TRBV3-2|NA
CASSQDGAPRVGQPQHF
TGTGCCAGCAGCCAAGACGGTGCCCCCAGGGTCGGGCAGCCCCAGCATTTT
>NA|TRBJ2-3|TRBV24-1|once
CATSDSSSEVTDTQYF
TGTGCCACCAGTGATTCATCTAGCGAGGTCACAGATACGCAGTATTTT
>NA|TRBJ2-5|TRBV28|NA
CASSYSVQETQYF
TGTGCCAGCAGTTATTCAGTCCAAGAGACCCAGTACTTC
>NA|TRBJ2-1|TRBV12-3/TRBV12-4|NA
CASSLTTYNEQFF
TGTGCCAGCAGCCTAACCACCTACAATGAGCAGTTCTTC
>NA|TRBJ2-5|TRBV28|NA
CASRPTRGGQETQYF
TGTGCCAGCAGGCCGACGCGGGGCGGTCAAGAGACCCAGTACTTC
>TRBD2|TRBJ2-1|TRBV19|NA
CASSIPTSGSDEQFF
TGTGCCAGTAGTATCCCTACTAGCGGGAGCGATGAGCAGTTCTTC
>NA|TRBJ1-2|TRBV3-1/TRBV3-2|NA
CASRPRSGNYGYTF
TGTGCCAGCAGGCCTCGATCGGGAAACTATGGCTACACCTTC
>TRBD2|TRBJ2-7|TRBV28|once
CASRRGGGYEQYF
TGTGCCAGCAGGCGGGGGGGCGGCTACGAGCAGTACTTC
>TRBD1|TRBJ1-3|TRBV3-1/TRBV3-2|once
CASSQATGGPSGNTIYF
TGTGCCAGCAGCCAAGCGACAGGGGGGCCCTCTGGAAACACCATATATTTT
>NA|TRBJ2-3|TRBV29-1|once
CSVEDPNTDTQYF
TGCAGCGTTGAAGATCCCAACACAGATACGCAGTATTTT
>TRBD1|TRBJ2-5|TRBV11-1|NA
CASSFPPGGETQYF
TGTGCCAGCAGCTTTCCCCCAGGGGGAGAGACCCAGTACTTC
>NA|TRBJ1-2|TRBV2|NA
CASKEDDSNYGYTF
TGTGCCAGCAAAGAGGATGACAGTAACTATGGCTACACCTTC
>TRBD1|TRBJ2-7|TRBV7-2|NA
CASSFGTASYEQYF
TGTGCCAGCAGCTTTGGGACAGCCTCCTACGAGCAGTACTTC
>TRBD2|TRBJ2-3|TRBV11-3|NA
CASSLGRAGGPAQYF
TGTGCCAGCAGCTTAGGTCGAGCGGGAGGGCCGGCGCAGTATTTT
>TRBD1|TRBJ1-5|TRBV2|NA
CASSDRRGLQHF
TGTGCCAGCAGTGATCGGAGGGGGCTCCAGCATTTT
>NA|TRBJ2-2|TRBV4-2|NA
CASSGGPLNGGELFF
TGTGCCAGCAGTGGGGGCCCACTAAATGGCGGGGAGCTGTTTTTT
>NA|TRBJ1-2|TRBV6-5|NA
CALTAPGRGGYTF
TGTGCCCTGACCGCACCGGGTCGGGGAGGCTACACCTTC